The sample holds a few counts of the clone carrying this T cell receptor (beta chain). Its target is unknown. This specimen belongs to a study of sequential checkpoint blockade in melanoma. Study-level information: DNA from around 90 pretreatment tumor samples underwent TCRβ immunosequencing.

The sample's treatment: randomized to nivolumab then ipilimumab (arm A) or the reverse (arm B). The V gene end was trimmed by 6 bases and the J gene end by 3 bases; junction bases not matched to a gene: 12. CDR3 length: 16 amino acids. The data were produced by immunoSEQ multiplex PCR, yet TCRdb's version contains in-frame clones alone and is incomplete. The sample contains about 5,000 clones, more than 25% of which appear only once. Study results and caveats: For nivolumab-first patients, baseline tumor clonality was associated with response. PD-L1 staining and CD8+ counts, not mutational load, tracked tumor T-cell clonality.

This TCR was recovered from a human donor with melanoma. The chain joins TRBV23-1 to TRBJ2-7; 9 bases are shared with TRBD1. TRBV23-1 has ORF status, its function being uncertain. The specimen comprised tumor tissue (inferred from file names), sampled from a patient given nivolumab and ipilimumab in sequence. The CDR3 DNA follows: TGCGCCAGCAGCCGAGAGGACCCGGGACAGGGCTACGAGCAGTACTTC. Its protein is CASSREDPGQGYEQYF.